This TCR beta chain derives from a study of lymphopenia after photon versus proton radiotherapy. Of note for this clone: Its antigen is currently unknown.

General study findings and limits: Under photons, naive T cells and diversity fell while effector/memory populations rose. After lymphocyte nadir, photon-treated repertoires showed oligoclonal expansion, especially CD8+ Temra. Authors raise, but do not show, better survival with proton therapy. A bigger post-nadir fall in TCR diversity correlated inversely with survival time in deceased patients.

Data came from immunoSEQ multiplex PCR; TCRdb stores just in-frame clones and leaves some out. The sample holds some 33,000 clones, 85% to 90% seen once. The TCR comes from a woman in her fifties or sixties with pancreatic cancer. Specimen: peripheral blood, collected from a patient treated with photon-based radiotherapy.

The CDR3 sequence: CASTAGRGSTEAFF. The CDR3 DNA reads as TGTGCCAGCACGGCAGGGCGAGGGAGCACTGAAGCTTTCTTT. The genes are TRBV6-1 and TRBJ1-1, with a tentative D call TRBD1 (5 bases). The germline V gene encodes CDR1 MNHNS and CDR2 SASEGT. The CDR3 totals 14 residues. V was shortened by 7 bases and J by 4 bases, with 16 bases between the two germline ends.